This TCR beta chain was recovered during a study of cytomegalovirus exposure and HLA in healthy donors (TCRdb year 2017). About the full investigation: According to an earlier analysis of 450 to 650 of the donors, 150 million to 200 million T cells yielded 90 million to 140 million unique TCR beta sequences and approximately 300 Gb of sequence data. The study profiled the T cell repertoires of under 700 subjects by immunosequencing and related them to cytomegalovirus serostatus. Class I and class II HLA loci were covered by the typing at four-digit resolution. Across approximately 420 genotyped donors of the cohort, an average of about 250,000 unique TCR beta nucleotide sequences per donor were sequenced, and 15% to 20% of those sequences were non-productive. Of the roughly 400 genotyped donors, 81% were placed in the genetic ancestry cluster associated with self-reported Caucasian donors. Along with the 666-subject first cohort, a separate validation cohort of 120 different subjects was used. A later analysis re-examined previously published TCR beta repertoires from roughly 650 donors and added high-resolution HLA genotyping to investigate patterns of TCR occurrence. About five DR-DQ haplotypes were treated as single units for association and clustering because of strong linkage in the cohort. All discovery cohort repertoires had been generated on a single sequencing platform. To predict cytomegalovirus infection status, the study combined high-throughput TCR immunosequencing, statistical association of individual TCRs with disease status, and machine learning. The number of typed donors differed by locus: about 620-630 for A, B, C, DRB1 and DQB1; some 500 for DQA1; approximately 610 for DPA1; and 450 to 480 for DPB1. In a later genetic analysis, genome-wide SNP genotypes for about three fifths of the 666 donors were used, and that subset was treated as a discovery cohort. An early release that covered around 590 HLA-typed donors contained approximately 300 gigabases of sequencing data and around 85 million unique TCR sequences. An earlier analysis of several hundred of the donors applied high-throughput TCR beta sequencing to assess whether each TCR beta V gene segment acted as functional or pseudogenic. Donor age, sex, ethnicity and CMV serostatus were compiled together with the repertoire data. The aim of the study was to test whether cataloging public T cell receptors could identify signatures of past pathogen exposure. Rather than using new phenotypic data, the later analysis identified candidate immune exposures from TCR beta sequences and from how often those sequences occurred across donors.

The cohort comprised fewer than 700 healthy bone marrow donors. Cohort members were all nominally healthy when sampled, although unrecorded immune exposures were likely present. The donor tested CMV seronegative, placing the donor among the roughly 400 seronegative members of the cohort. A peripheral blood sample was collected from each donor, and TCR beta sequencing was performed on peripheral blood mononuclear cells. Genomic DNA was extracted from the blood cell samples with the Qiagen DNeasy Blood Extraction Kit. Overall study results and their limits: Only TCR beta chains were sequenced in this cohort, and the absence of alpha or paired-chain data limited detectable features. A later genetic analysis reported fewer N-insertions in productive TCRs among donors in an Asian-associated ancestry cluster than the roughly 700-donor mean. According to a later analysis, TCR association rates differed among HLA loci, with DRB1 alleles showing the most associated TCRs and HLA-C alleles showing the fewest. The study gave a list of about 150 TCR beta chains associated with cytomegalovirus. The 87-base-pair reads could not distinguish some IMGT-functional V segments, including TRBV6-2 and TRBV6-3, so those segments were excluded. In both the original and validation cohorts, the classifier was reported to diagnose cytomegalovirus status with high specificity and sensitivity. A further reported finding was that TCR beta sequences accurately predicted the HLA-A and HLA-B alleles for most subjects in the first cohort. Assigning TCR associations to individual alleles was difficult when HLA alleles, especially DR and DQ, strongly co-occurred. Several of the top co-occurrence clusters appeared to be linked to parvovirus B19, influenza, CMV and Epstein-Barr virus, according to a later analysis. The sequencing pipeline was judged likely to have produced a cluster of highly shared sequence variants as a technical artifact. Immune exposure information for the cohort was limited to CMV serostatus. In a later genetic analysis, a missense DCLRE1C variant was associated with V-gene and J-gene trimming of TCR beta chains, and the association was replicated in an independent cohort. According to a later analysis, most CMV-associated TCR beta chains appeared to be HLA-restricted, and the HLA associations seemed to be driven largely by CMV exposure. A later analysis associated 16,951 TCR beta sequences with specific HLA alleles at a false discovery rate of 0.05. In vitro tests confirmed that three of the cytomegalovirus-associated TCR beta chains recognize cytomegalovirus antigens. The presence/absence analyses assumed that sequencing depth was roughly uniform across donors, and that assumption may not be true. Because counts were too low, seventeen rarely observed V segments, including chromosome 9 orphons, were excluded from the earlier analysis of 587 of the donors. Most TCR sequences were seen in very few donors, while some public TCRs were found in many individuals. According to the authors, the approach could potentially be generalized to other disease states and immunological phenotypes. Correlated functional status among segregating V segments might reflect linkage disequilibrium, but an unknown experimental factor could not be ruled out. Because HLA typing was missing for some donors at each locus, association tests included only the typed subset. Broadly in line with IMGT annotations, most TCR beta V segments showed up in productive rearrangements about 87% or about 30% of the time in an earlier analysis of 587 of the donors. Compared with equally common non-associated chains, HLA-associated TCR beta chains in a later analysis were more clonally expanded and had lower generation probabilities.

This clone was detected a few times. No antigen is known for it. No base qualities exist here, and no much larger clone lies one base off it. The germline V gene supplies CDR1 KGHSH and CDR2 LQKENI. From cysteine to phenylalanine, the CDR3 is 11 amino acids long. CDR3 DNA is the only sequence kept; it has 33 bases, read in frame from the first base. V lost 6 bases and J lost 4 bases; the stretch between them is 6 bases long. Libraries were constructed by the immunoSEQ multiplex PCR assay. The multiplex PCR relied on a mix of 60 forward primers for TCR Vbeta segments and 13 reverse primers for TCR Jbeta segments. The CDR3 region of rearranged TCR beta genes was amplified from genomic DNA with a multiplex PCR assay. On the Illumina HiSeq System, the amplified TCR beta libraries were sequenced as 87-base-pair reads. The authors processed their data as follows. Across the 700 or so repertoires, a later analysis counted tens of millions of unique TCR beta chains, 9.5 million to 13 million of which were shared by at least two donors. To remove PCR and sequencing errors, raw reads were error-corrected and collapsed into unique sequences using a nearest-neighbor algorithm that merged closely related sequences. V, D and J gene segments were assigned by aligning CDR3 sequences to IMGT reference sequences. For a sequence to be retained, at least a six-nucleotide match to both a V gene segment and a J gene segment was required. Rearrangements were called productive when the CDR3 lacked stop codons and stayed in frame with V and J; all others were non-productive. Following IMGT convention, CDR3 was defined as the stretch from the second conserved V-encoded cysteine to the conserved J-encoded phenylalanine. The earlier analysis of some 600 of the donors excluded sequences that lacked an unambiguous match to a single V gene segment. In an earlier analysis of a few hundred of the donors, a V segment was called functional when productive rearrangements were above 56.7%, and segregating when the standard deviation between donors exceeded 5%. To diagnose cytomegalovirus status from the catalog of TCR beta chain sequences, a statistical classification framework was built. In a later analysis, TCR nucleotide sequences were compared against IMGT/GENE-DB human TR gene sequences so that V and J genes could be assigned. A later analysis assigned CDR3 sequences and most-parsimonious VDJ recombination scenarios with the TCRdist pipeline. In a later analysis, each TCR beta chain was defined by its CDR3 amino acid sequence together with its V-gene family, and reads without a unique V-gene family were excluded. In a later analysis, around 600 highly shared, low-generation-probability nucleotide sequences were removed to address suspected cross-contamination and a sequencing artifact. In a later analysis, a clonal expansion index was calculated for each public chain from normalized within-repertoire ranks of inferred template counts. In a later analysis, generation probabilities were computed with a VDJ recombination model fitted to out-of-frame rearrangements, and the resulting probabilities were checked against IGoR. A later analysis scored TCR-TCR, TCR-HLA and TCR-CMV co-occurrence with hypergeometric tests, applying a repertoire-size bias correction to TCR pairs. A later analysis estimated false discovery rates by permuting HLA or CMV assignments 20 times. In a later analysis, co-occurring TCRs were grouped using DBSCAN, and TCRdist sequence similarity was added for clustering within HLA-allele-positive subsets. Repertoires with fewer than 30,000 or more than 120,000 public chains, plus five repertoires with anomalous nucleotide sharing, were excluded from co-occurrence clustering. Drawn from immuneACCESS, this table holds only the in-frame rearrangements with V and J called that TCRdb kept. Clones are partly lost; checked studies trace under half to an unresolved V gene and leave the rest unexplained. V, J and clone size are those of that table, while D and trimming were read from the DNA. This sample holds 200,000 to 250,000 clones; 70% to 85% were observed only once. The ten most abundant clones make up approximately 0.5% of the sample.

This TCR was sampled from a woman in her 40s in good health and CMV-seronegative. Rearrangement joined TRBV18 to TRBJ1-1; tentative D gene TRBD1, with 5 bases matching. The specimen was PBMCs. The CDR3 amino acid sequence is: CASSQGTEAFF. The bases read TGTGCCAGCTCCCAGGGCACTGAAGCTTTCTTT. The full variable domain, completed from the reference TRBV18 and TRBJ1-1 proteins outside the CDR3, reads NAGVMQNPRHLVRRRGQEARLRCSPMKGHSHVYWYRQLPEEGLKFMVYLQKENIIDESGMPKERFSAEFPKEGPSILRIQQVVRGDSAAYFCASSQGTEAFFGQGTRLTVV.